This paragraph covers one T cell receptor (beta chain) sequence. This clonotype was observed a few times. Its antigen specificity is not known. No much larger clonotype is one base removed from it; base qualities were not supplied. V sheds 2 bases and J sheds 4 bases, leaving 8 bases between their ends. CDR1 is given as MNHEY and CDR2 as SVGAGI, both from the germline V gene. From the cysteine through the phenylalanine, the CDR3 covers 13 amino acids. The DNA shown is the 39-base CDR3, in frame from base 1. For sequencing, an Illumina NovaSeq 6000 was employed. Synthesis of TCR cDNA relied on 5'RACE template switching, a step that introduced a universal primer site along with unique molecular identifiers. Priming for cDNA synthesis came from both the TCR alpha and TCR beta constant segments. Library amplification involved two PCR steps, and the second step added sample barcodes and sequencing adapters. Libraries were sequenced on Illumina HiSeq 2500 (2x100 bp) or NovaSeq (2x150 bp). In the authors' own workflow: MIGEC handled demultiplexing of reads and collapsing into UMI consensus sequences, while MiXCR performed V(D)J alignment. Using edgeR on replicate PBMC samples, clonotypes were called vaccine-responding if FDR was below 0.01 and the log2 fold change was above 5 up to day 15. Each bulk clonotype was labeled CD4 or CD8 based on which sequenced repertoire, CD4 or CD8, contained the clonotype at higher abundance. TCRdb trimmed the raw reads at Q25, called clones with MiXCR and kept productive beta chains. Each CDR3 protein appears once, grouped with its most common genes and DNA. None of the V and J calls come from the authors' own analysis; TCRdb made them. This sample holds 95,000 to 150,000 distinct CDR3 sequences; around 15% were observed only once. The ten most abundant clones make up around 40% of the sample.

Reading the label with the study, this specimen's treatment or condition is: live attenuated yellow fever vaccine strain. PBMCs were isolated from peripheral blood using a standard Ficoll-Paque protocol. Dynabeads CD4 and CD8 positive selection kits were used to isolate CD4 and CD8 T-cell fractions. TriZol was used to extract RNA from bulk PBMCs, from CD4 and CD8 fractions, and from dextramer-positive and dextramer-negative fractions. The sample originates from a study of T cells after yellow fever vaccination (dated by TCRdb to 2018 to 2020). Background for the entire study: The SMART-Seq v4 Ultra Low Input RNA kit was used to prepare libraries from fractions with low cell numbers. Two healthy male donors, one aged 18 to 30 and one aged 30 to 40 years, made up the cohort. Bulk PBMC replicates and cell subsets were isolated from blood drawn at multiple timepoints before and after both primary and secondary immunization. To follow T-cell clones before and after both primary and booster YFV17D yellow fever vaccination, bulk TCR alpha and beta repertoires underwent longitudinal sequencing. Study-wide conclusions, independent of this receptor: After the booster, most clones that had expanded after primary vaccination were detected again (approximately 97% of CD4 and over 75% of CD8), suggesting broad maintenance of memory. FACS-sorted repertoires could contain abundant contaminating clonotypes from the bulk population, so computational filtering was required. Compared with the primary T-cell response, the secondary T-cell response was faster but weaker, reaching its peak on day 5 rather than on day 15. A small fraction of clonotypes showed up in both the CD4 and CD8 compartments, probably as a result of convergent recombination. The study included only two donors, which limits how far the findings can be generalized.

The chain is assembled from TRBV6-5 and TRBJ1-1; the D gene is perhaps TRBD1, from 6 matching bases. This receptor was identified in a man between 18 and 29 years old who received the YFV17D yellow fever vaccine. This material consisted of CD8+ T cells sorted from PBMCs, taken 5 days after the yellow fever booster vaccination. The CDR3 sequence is CASSYDRITEAFF. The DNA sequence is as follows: TGTGCCAGCAGTTACGACAGGATCACTGAAGCTTTCTTT.